The 32 T cell receptor beta chains reported below all come from one sample, sequenced in a study of OX40 agonist ivuxolimab in advanced cancers. TCRdb's table, derived via immunoSEQ multiplex PCR, lists solely in-frame clones and lacks some. The sample consists of approximately 90,000 clones, 80% to 90% of them appearing once. Sequenced material: CD4+ or CD8+ T cells sorted from blood, taken in a trial of the OX40 agonist ivuxolimab. The receptors originated from an adult with an advanced solid tumor such as melanoma, head and neck, liver or kidney cancer.

V gene TRBV7-6 combines with J gene TRBJ1-5, with D tentatively TRBD1 (6 bases). This CDR3 is built from 16 residues. V was cut by 2 bases and J by 3 bases, with 14 bases left in between. CDR1 and CDR2 from the germline V gene are SGHVS and FNYEAQ. The CDR3: CASSLSGWGLNQPQHF. The CDR3 DNA reads TGTGCCAGCAGCTTATCTGGCTGGGGGCTCAATCAGCCCCAGCATTTT.

This clone has more than one count but fewer than ten. The chain joins TRBV5-1 to TRBJ2-7, with 10 bases matching TRBD2. Losses at the gene ends were 4 bases for V and 0 bases for J; bases not matched to a gene: 7. This CDR3 region has 16 residues. In germline, CDR1 is SGHRS, CDR2 YFSETQ. The CDR3 protein is CASSPRLAGDSYEQYF. CDR3 DNA: TGCGCCAGCAGCCCCCGACTAGCGGGTGACTCCTACGAGCAGTACTTC.

The chain employs TRBV11-2 and TRBJ1-5, with TRBD1 matching over 7 bases. V dropped 4 bases and J dropped 5; count of bases not matched to a gene: 2. This CDR3 is built from 13 residues. The germline CDR1 and CDR2 sequences are SGHAT and FQNNGV. The CDR3 spells CASSYDRDQPQHF. DNA for the CDR3: TGTGCCAGCAGCTATGACAGGGATCAGCCCCAGCATTTT.

The chain combines TRBV5-1 with TRBJ1-1, with TRBD1 matching 9 bases. The CDR3 length is 12 residues. CDR1 and CDR2 from the germline V gene are SGHRS and YFSETQ. V dropped 8 bases and J dropped 7; count of bases not matched to a gene: 6. CDR3 coding DNA: TGCGCCAGATCCACAGGGGGCGGTGAAGCTTTCTTT. Its translation is CARSTGGGEAFF.

The chain recombines TRBV4-2 with TRBJ2-2; D is unresolved. V was pared by 1 base and J by 2 bases, with 11 bases between. CDR1 is LGHNA, CDR2 YNFKEQ, per germline. This CDR3 spans 16 amino acids. The CDR3 spells CASSQAHSKNTGELFF. The CDR3 nucleotides are TGTGCCAGCAGCCAAGCACATTCAAAAAACACCGGGGAGCTGTTTTTT.

This chain links TRBV15 with TRBJ2-5; no clear D gene. The V end lost 2 bases, the J end lost 2 bases, and 0 bases lay between the germline ends. Looked up from germline, CDR1 is LNHNV and CDR2 is YYDKDF (reference sequence). This CDR3 spans 11 amino acids. For the CDR3, the DNA is TGTGCCACCAGCAGACAAGAGACCCAGTACTTC. Encoded protein: CATSRQETQYF.

The chain carries TRBV11-2 and TRBJ2-7, with 9 bases aligning to TRBD1. This CDR3 has 15 amino acids. Germline CDR1 reads SGHAT; CDR2 reads FQNNGV. Germline trimming cut 0 bases from V and 6 bases from J; bases unmatched to any gene: 6. This CDR3 is CASSLEQGARGEQYF. CDR3 sequence (DNA): TGTGCCAGCAGCTTAGAACAGGGGGCTCGGGGCGAGCAGTACTTC.

This clone appeared a single time. This chain uses TRBV5-1 with TRBJ1-3; the D gene is possibly TRBD1 (5 bases). V lost 0 bases and J lost 2, with 12 bases in between. The germline gives CDR1 SGHRS, CDR2 YFSETQ. The CDR3 has 16 residues. The CDR3 nucleotides are TGCGCCAGCAGCTTGGGGACAAGGGTGGCTGGAAACACCATATATTTT. Its protein product is CASSLGTRVAGNTIYF.

J is TRBJ2-5 and V is TRBV6-5, with D perhaps TRBD2 (6 bases). Trimming left V 7 bases short and J 5 bases short, with 17 bases between. Germline CDR1 and CDR2: MNHEY and SVGAGI. The CDR3 has 14 residues. The CDR3 DNA sequence: TGTGCCAGCACCCAGTCCCCTGGGGGGGAGACCCAGTACTTC. Amino acid sequence: CASTQSPGGETQYF.

The chain links TRBV27 to TRBJ2-7; no firm D call. Germline CDR1 MNHEY, CDR2 SMNVEV (reference sequence). The CDR3 length is 10 residues. Trimming took 6 bases from V and 3 from J, leaving 3 bases between them. The CDR3 reads CASSLYEQYF. CDR3 in DNA: TGTGCCAGCAGCCTCTACGAGCAGTACTTC.

The rearrangement links TRBV25-1 to TRBJ2-7, with D perhaps matching TRBD1 (7 bases). Looked up from germline, CDR1 is MGHDK and CDR2 is SYGVNS. Trimming took 10 bases from V and 6 from J, leaving 16 bases between them. The CDR3 sequence is 12 residues long. This CDR3 is CATQGGPTEQYF. DNA for the CDR3: TGTGCCACTCAGGGGGGACCCACCGAGCAGTACTTC.

This clone was recorded only once. This chain links TRBV30 with TRBJ2-7; D not resolved. V was trimmed by 2 bases and J by 0 bases, leaving 11 bases between them. The CDR3 has 14 amino acids. Germline V gives CDR1 GTSNPN, CDR2 SVGIG (reference sequence). CDR3 DNA sequence: TGTGCCTGGAGTATGGGCGGAAACTCCTACGAGCAGTACTTC. This gives the protein CAWSMGGNSYEQYF.

For this clone: One end of the junction fails to match germline, which may point to a read error. The chain recombines TRBV7-7 with TRBJ2-1, with D possibly matching TRBD2 (5 bases). The CDR3 contains 14 residues. Per the germline V gene, CDR1 is SSHAT and CDR2 is FNYEAQ (reference sequence). The CDR3 DNA reads as TGTGCTAGCAGCCCTACTAGGTCCTACAATGAGCAGTTCTTC. It specifies CASSPTRSYNEQFF.

This clone was found once. The identical CDR3 is also encoded by other nucleotide sequences in the sample. The chain carries TRBV6-5 and TRBJ2-5; D uncertain. Germline loops: CDR1 MNHEY, CDR2 SVGAGI. The V end was cut by 0 bases, the J end by 5 bases, with 4 bases between. The CDR3 length is 12 residues. CDR3 DNA sequence: TGTGCCAGCAGTTACTCCAGGGAGACCCAGTACTTC. Encoded protein: CASSYSRETQYF.

In its sample, this clone was seen a few times. The rearrangement links TRBV6-5 to TRBJ2-3; D not resolved. The CDR3 is 12 amino acids. CDR1 is MNHEY, CDR2 SVGAGI, per germline. V was pared by 0 bases and J by 8 bases, with 6 bases between. The CDR3 loop reads CASSYSGGTQYF. In DNA, the CDR3 is TGTGCCAGCAGTTACTCCGGTGGTACGCAGTATTTT.

V usage is TRBV28 and J usage is TRBJ2-3; the D is unclear. Deletions cut 2 bases from V and 4 bases from J, with 16 bases between. The germline CDR1 and CDR2 sequences are MDHEN and SYDVKM. This CDR3 contains 16 residues. DNA of the CDR3: TGTGCCAGCAGTTTAGGAATAAGCCCTGGTGCAGATACGCAGTATTTT. Amino acid sequence: CASSLGISPGADTQYF.

The J gene is TRBJ1-5, the V gene TRBV7-6; no clear D. Germline loops: CDR1 SGHVS, CDR2 FNYEAQ. With 2 bases removed from V and 9 bases from J, the gap between germline ends came to 14 bases. The CDR3 runs to 14 residues. CDR3: CASSLTQAGSPQHF. The CDR3 nucleotides read TGTGCCAGCAGCTTAACGCAGGCTGGATCGCCCCAGCATTTT.

The rearrangement uses TRBV6-5 and TRBJ2-3; 8 bases are a match to TRBD2. Germline CDR1 is MNHEY and CDR2 is SVGAGI. CDR3 size: 16 residues. With 0 bases clipped from V and 3 bases from J, the junction kept 5 bases outside the gene matches. This chain's CDR3 is CASSYSRAGGTDTQYF. The CDR3 DNA follows: TGTGCCAGCAGTTACTCGAGGGCGGGAGGTACAGATACGCAGTATTTT.

The chain is built from TRBV11-2 and TRBJ2-7; D might be TRBD1 (5 bases). The CDR3 totals 12 residues. Trimming stripped 5 bases from V and 3 bases from J, with 8 bases between. Germline V CDR1 and CDR2: SGHAT, FQNNGV. The CDR3 DNA sequence: TGTGCCAGCAGCACCACAGGCTACGAGCAGTACGTC. This encodes CASSTTGYEQYV.

The J gene is TRBJ2-1, the V gene TRBV5-4, with 8 bases fitting TRBD1. The junction had 4 bases not matched to a gene; V was cut back by 2 bases and J by 3 bases. The germline gives CDR1 SGHNT, CDR2 YYREEE (reference sequence). CDR3 size: 15 residues. CDR3 in amino acids: CASSFQDRDYNEQFF. The CDR3 DNA sequence: TGTGCCAGCAGCTTCCAGGACAGGGACTACAATGAGCAGTTCTTC.

There are a few counts of this clone. The sample carries other DNA sequences with the same CDR3. The chain recombines TRBV11-3 with TRBJ2-5; D tentatively fits TRBD1 or TRBD2 (5 bases each). Trimming removed 1 base at V and 0 bases at J, with 6 bases between. The CDR3 runs 14 residues. CDR1 and CDR2 (germline): SGHNT, YENEEA. The CDR3 DNA reads as TGTGCCAGCAGCTTAGGGGGGAACCAAGAGACCCAGTACTTC. Protein sequence: CASSLGGNQETQYF.

The chain links TRBV23-1 to TRBJ1-5; D is unresolved. TRBV23-1 is designated an ORF whose function remains uncertain. Deletions cut 3 bases from V and 7 bases from J, with 10 bases between. This CDR3 has 13 residues. The CDR3 sequence is CASSQNRRQPQHF. The DNA for the CDR3 is TGCGCCAGCAGTCAGAACCGGCGCCAGCCCCAGCATTTT.

This clone was observed a single time. The chain links TRBV7-2 to TRBJ1-5; possibly TRBD1 for D (6 bases). CDR3 size: 15 residues. Germline V CDR1 and CDR2: SGHTA, FQGNSA. Trimming cost V 1 base and J 3 bases, with 10 bases left between them. CDR3 coding DNA: TGTGCCAGCAGCTTAGATGGGGGGCTCAATCAGCCCCAGCATTTT. As protein: CASSLDGGLNQPQHF.

The genes are TRBV5-1 and TRBJ2-7, with unresolved D. Trimming took 4 bases from V and 1 from J, leaving 12 bases between them. The CDR3 is made up of 14 amino acids. From germline, CDR1 is SGHRS and CDR2 YFSETQ. The CDR3 spells CASSPGVNSYEQYF. As DNA, the CDR3 is TGCGCCAGCAGCCCGGGCGTCAATTCCTACGAGCAGTACTTC.

This sequence joins TRBV11-1 and TRBJ2-1, with D perhaps assigned TRBD1 or TRBD2 (5 bases each). V was pared by 6 bases and J by 5 bases, with 17 bases between. Germline V CDR1 and CDR2: SGHAT, FQDESV (reference sequence). This CDR3 is 15 amino acids long. The CDR3 region is CASSPGTRNDNEQFF. The CDR3 region has the DNA TGTGCCAGCAGTCCCGGGACCCGGAACGACAATGAGCAGTTCTTC. Filled out from reference TRBV11-1 and TRBJ2-1, the complete variable domain reads EAEVAQSPRYKITEKSQAVAFWCDPISGHATLYWYRQILGQGPELLVQFQDESVVDDSQLPKDRFSAERLKGVDSTLKIQPAELGDSAMYLCASSPGTRNDNEQFFGPGTRLTVL.

The chain employs TRBV27 and TRBJ2-2; tentatively, D is TRBD2 (6 bases). Trimming took 3 bases from V and 2 from J, leaving 10 bases between them. The CDR3 extends over 15 amino acids. Germline CDR1 is MNHEY and CDR2 is SMNVEV (reference sequence). The CDR3 sequence is CASSFGGANTGELFF. CDR3 in DNA: TGTGCCAGCAGTTTCGGAGGGGCTAACACCGGGGAGCTGTTTTTT.

The genes are TRBV5-6 and TRBJ1-2, with D hard to call. The CDR3 covers 12 residues. Deletions cut 4 bases from V and 3 bases from J, with 7 bases between. In germline, CDR1 is SGHDT, CDR2 YYEEEE. This CDR3 reads CASSPGDYGYTF. The CDR3 nucleotides read TGTGCCAGCAGCCCCGGAGACTATGGCTACACCTTC.

V usage is TRBV12-5 and J usage is TRBJ2-1, with D perhaps matching TRBD2 (6 bases). Per the germline V gene, CDR1 is LGHNT and CDR2 is FRNRAP. This CDR3 region has 15 residues. Trimming removed 0 bases at V and 0 bases at J, with 6 bases between. In DNA form, the CDR3 reads TGTGCTAGTGGTTTGGTCGGGAGCTCCTACAATGAGCAGTTCTTC. Amino acids: CASGLVGSSYNEQFF.

The rearrangement joins TRBV30 to TRBJ1-1; 9 bases agree with TRBD1. Germline lookup yields CDR1 GTSNPN and CDR2 SVGIG (reference sequence). The V segment lost 7 bases and the J segment 10 bases; nucleotides outside the gene matches: 16. There are 14 residues in the CDR3. The CDR3: CASRQRTGVRGAFF. The CDR3 DNA reads as TGTGCCTCCCGCCAGAGGACAGGGGTCCGAGGAGCTTTCTTT. Together with reference TRBV30 and TRBJ1-1, the CDR3 gives the full variable domain: SQTIHQWPATLVQPVGSPLSLECTVEGTSNPNLYWYRQAAGRGLQLLFYSVGIGQISSEVPQNLSASRPQDRQFILSSKKLLLSDSGFYLCASRQRTGVRGAFFGQGTRLTVV.

This clone was counted between two and nine times. The V call is TRBV19, the J call TRBJ1-1; no reliable D call. V shed 3 bases and J shed 4 bases, with 12 bases lying between them. The CDR3 runs 14 residues. Germline V gene sequence: CDR1 LNHDA, CDR2 SQIVND (reference sequence). The CDR3 coding sequence is TGTGCCAGTAGTATCGGCACCCCGGGCACTGAAGCTTTCTTT. It specifies CASSIGTPGTEAFF.

This clone was seen a single time. The chain couples TRBV27 to TRBJ1-1, with 7 bases identical to TRBD1. This CDR3 is 16 amino acids long. V lost 2 bases to trimming and J lost 4 bases; unmatched junction nucleotides: 10. From germline, CDR1 is MNHEY and CDR2 SMNVEV (reference sequence). CDR3 DNA sequence: TGTGCCAGCAGTTTAGGCTTTGGAGGGGGCGCCACTGAAGCTTTCTTT. Translating gives CASSLGFGGGATEAFF.

The chain employs TRBV7-9 and TRBJ1-2, with 7 bases identical to TRBD1. Trimming removed 4 bases from V and 4 bases from J; junction bases left unmatched: 9. This CDR3 region has 15 residues. CDR1 SEHNR and CDR2 FQNEAQ come from the germline V gene (reference sequence). The CDR3 region is CASSSQGRAGYGYTF. For the CDR3, the DNA is TGTGCCAGCAGCTCACAGGGGAGAGCAGGCTATGGCTACACCTTC.